The sequence of this TCR beta chain was determined in a study of T-cell reconstitution after alpha-beta-depleted transplantation in children. V lost 6 bases and J 2 bases, leaving 19 bases between the germline ends. CDR3 length: 16 amino acids. Construction of the TCRbeta library involved unique molecular identifiers. TCRdb reprocessed the PCR reads via MiXCR and lists one record per CDR3 protein. The profile shows around 800,000 distinct CDR3 sequences, around 15% of them singletons. The receptor was derived from a male patient younger than 18 who had a stem cell transplant for acute lymphoblastic leukemia, so the T cells may come from the graft donor. The chain has TRBV12-3 or TRBV12-4 and TRBJ1-2, with a weak D call TRBD1 (5 bases). The sequenced sample was PBMCs, mostly from graft donor cells, obtained 360 days after TCRalphabeta/CD19-depleted stem cell transplant. The CDR3, as DNA: TGTGCCAGCAGATCCCACACGGGACCACCGAACTATGGCTACACCTTC. It encodes CASRSHTGPPNYGYTF.